This T cell receptor (beta chain) stems from a study of T cell clusters in autoimmune cytopenias. The study, taken as a whole, reports: TRB repertoire shifts in secondary cytopenia and chronic lymphocytic leukemia mostly reflected lymphoma, not autoimmunity.

This clonotype counts as medium-sized (0.01 to 0.1%) by frequency. The antigen is not known. TRB rearrangements were amplified by touch-down multiplex PCR with mixed TRB-A/B primers. TCRdb re-called the multiplex PCR reads and gives one entry per CDR3 protein, without DNA. Recorded for this sample: several thousand distinct CDR3 sequences. TRB amplification used roughly 250 ng of peripheral blood genomic DNA. Germline V gene data show CDR1 as MNHNS and CDR2 as SASEGT. The CDR3 length is 12 residues. The same specimen was also included in a second study, on T cell repertoires in aging, cancer and after chemotherapy. That source notes: Repeat sampling of healthy donors over several months to years showed clear clonal overlap.

Material: peripheral blood. The clonotype was recovered from a human donor in good health. This chain connects TRBV6-1 to TRBJ1-2; the D call of TRBD1 rests on TCRdb alone, since no DNA is present to check it. Here the CDR3 reads CASSEGQYGYTF.